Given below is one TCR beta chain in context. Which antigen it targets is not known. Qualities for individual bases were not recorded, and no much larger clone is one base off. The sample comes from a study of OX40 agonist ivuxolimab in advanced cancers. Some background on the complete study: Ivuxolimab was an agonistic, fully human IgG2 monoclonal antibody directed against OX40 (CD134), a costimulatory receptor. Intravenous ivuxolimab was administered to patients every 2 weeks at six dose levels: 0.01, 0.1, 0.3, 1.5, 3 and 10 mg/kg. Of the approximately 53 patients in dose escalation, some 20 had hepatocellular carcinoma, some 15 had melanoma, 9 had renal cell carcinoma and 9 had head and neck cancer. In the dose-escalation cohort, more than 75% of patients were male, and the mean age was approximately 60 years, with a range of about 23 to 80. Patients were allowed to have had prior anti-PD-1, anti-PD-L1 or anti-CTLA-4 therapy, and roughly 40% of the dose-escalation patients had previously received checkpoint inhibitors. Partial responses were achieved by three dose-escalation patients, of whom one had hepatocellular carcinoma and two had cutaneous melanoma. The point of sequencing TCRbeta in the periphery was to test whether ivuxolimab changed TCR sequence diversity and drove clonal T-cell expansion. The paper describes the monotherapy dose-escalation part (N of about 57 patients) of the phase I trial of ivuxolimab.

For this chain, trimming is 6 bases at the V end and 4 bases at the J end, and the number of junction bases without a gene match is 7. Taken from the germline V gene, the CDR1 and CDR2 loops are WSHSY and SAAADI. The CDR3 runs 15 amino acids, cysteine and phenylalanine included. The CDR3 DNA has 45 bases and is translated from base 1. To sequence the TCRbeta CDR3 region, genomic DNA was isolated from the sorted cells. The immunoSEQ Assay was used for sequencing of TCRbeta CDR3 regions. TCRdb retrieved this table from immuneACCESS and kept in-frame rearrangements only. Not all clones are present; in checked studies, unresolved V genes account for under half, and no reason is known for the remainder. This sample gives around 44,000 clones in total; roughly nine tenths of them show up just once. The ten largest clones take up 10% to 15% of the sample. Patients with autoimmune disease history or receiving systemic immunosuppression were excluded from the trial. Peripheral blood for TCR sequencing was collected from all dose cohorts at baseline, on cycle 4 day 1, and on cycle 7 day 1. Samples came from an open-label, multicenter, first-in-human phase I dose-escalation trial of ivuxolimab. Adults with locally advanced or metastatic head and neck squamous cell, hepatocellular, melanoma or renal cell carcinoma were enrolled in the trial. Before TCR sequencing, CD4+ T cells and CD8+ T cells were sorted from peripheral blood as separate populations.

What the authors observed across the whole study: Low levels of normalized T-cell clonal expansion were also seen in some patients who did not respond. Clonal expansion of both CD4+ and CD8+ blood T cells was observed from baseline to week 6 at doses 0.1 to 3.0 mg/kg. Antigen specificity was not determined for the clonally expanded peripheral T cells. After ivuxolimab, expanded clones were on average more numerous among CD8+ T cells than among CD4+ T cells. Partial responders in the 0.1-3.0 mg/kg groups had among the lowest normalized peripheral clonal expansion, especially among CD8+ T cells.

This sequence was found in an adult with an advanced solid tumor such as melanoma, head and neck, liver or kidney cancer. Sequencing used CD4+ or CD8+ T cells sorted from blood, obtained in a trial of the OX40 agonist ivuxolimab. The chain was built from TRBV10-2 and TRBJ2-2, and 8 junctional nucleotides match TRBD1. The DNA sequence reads TGCGCCAGCAGAACCACAGGGGGAGGCACCGGGGAGCTGTTTTTT. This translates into CASRTTGGGTGELFF.